Described below is a single TCR beta chain sequence and its context. Its target is unknown. The CDR3 has 15 amino acids. These data come from a study of T cell responses to AZD1222 COVID-19 vaccine. Study in general: It was second doses at about 4 or about 12 weeks that were pooled. Study-wide points: Mostly white British, mostly female donors; authors suggested clonal diversity may be underestimated. Receipt of two AZD1222 doses was followed by a rise in Spike-specific TCR breadth and depth. At study baseline, merely five or six AZD1222 recipients were seropositive.

The repertoire was sequenced with immunoSEQ multiplex PCR; TCRdb's copy has only in-frame clones and lacks some. The sample records some 150,000 clones, about 92% being singletons. V usage is TRBV1 and J usage is TRBJ2-5; the table's D call, TRBD2, was not checked against the DNA. TRBV1 is marked as a pseudogene. The source of this sequence is an adult in good health. This sample comprised peripheral blood, obtained on day 0 of AZD1222 vaccination. In DNA form, the CDR3 reads TGCACCAGCAGCCAGCGACTAGCGGGGGAAGAGACCCAGTACTTC. As protein: CTSSQRLAGEETQYF.